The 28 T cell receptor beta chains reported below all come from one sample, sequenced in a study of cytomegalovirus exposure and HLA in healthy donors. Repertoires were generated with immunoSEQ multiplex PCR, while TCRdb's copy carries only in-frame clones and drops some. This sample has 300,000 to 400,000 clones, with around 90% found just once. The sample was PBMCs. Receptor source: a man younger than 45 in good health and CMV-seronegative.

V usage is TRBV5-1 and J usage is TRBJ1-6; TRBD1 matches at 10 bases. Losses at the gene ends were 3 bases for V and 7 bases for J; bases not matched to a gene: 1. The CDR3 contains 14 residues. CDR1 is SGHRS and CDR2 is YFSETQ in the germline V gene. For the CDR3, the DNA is TGCGCCAGCAGCTGGACAGGGGGAAATTCACCCCTCCACTTT. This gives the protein CASSWTGGNSPLHF.

The CDR3 spells CASSPGDKAFF. Written as DNA, the CDR3 is TGTGCCAGCTCTCCCGGGGATAAAGCTTTCTTT. The chain has TRBV18 and TRBJ1-1; D is undetermined. With 6 bases removed from V and 9 bases from J, the gap between germline ends came to 11 bases. Germline V lookup: CDR1 KGHSH, CDR2 LQKENI. This CDR3 region has 11 residues.

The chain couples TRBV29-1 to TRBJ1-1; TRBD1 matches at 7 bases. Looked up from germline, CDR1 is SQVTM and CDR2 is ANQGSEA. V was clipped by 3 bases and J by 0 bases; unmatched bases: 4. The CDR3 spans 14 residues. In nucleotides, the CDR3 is TGCAGCGTTGATAGGGGGACAGTGAACACTGAAGCTTTCTTT. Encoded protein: CSVDRGTVNTEAFF.

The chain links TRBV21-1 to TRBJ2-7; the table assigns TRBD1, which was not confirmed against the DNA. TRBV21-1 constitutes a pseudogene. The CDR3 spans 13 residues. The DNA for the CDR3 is TGTGCCAGCAGGGGGGACAGGGTTCCCGAGCAGTACTTC. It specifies CASRGDRVPEQYF.

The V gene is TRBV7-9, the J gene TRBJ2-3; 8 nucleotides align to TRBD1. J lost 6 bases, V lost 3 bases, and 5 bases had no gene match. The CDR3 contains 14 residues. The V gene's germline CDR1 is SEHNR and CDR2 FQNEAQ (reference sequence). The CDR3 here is CASSFGTGPDTQYF. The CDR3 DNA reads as TGTGCCAGCAGCTTTGGGACAGGACCGGATACGCAGTATTTT.

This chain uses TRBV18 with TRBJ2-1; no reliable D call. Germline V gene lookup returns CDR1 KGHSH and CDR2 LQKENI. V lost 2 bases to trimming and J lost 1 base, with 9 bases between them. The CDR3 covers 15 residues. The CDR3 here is CASSPRGTSYNEQFF. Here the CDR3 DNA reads TGTGCCAGCTCACCAAGAGGTACATCCTACAATGAGCAGTTCTTC.

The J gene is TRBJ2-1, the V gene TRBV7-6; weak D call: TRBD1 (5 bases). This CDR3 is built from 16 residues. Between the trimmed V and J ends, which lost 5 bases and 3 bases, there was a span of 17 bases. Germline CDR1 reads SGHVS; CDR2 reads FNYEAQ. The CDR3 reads CASSRIKGSLYNEQFF. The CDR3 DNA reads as TGTGCCAGCAGCCGAATTAAGGGGTCTCTCTACAATGAGCAGTTCTTC.

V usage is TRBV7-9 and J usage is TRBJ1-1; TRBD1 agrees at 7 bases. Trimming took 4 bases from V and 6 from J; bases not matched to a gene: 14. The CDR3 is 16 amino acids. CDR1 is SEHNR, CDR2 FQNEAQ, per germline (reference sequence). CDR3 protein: CASSYPGTAILPEAFF. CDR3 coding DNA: TGTGCCAGCAGCTACCCCGGGACAGCGATACTCCCTGAAGCTTTCTTT.

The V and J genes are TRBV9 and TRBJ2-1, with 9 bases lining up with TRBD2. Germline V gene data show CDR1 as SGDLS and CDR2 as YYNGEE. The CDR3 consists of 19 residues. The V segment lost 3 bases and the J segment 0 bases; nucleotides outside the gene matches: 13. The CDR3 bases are TGTGCCAGCAGCGGAGCGGGGGGCCAAGCAGGCAGCTCCTACAATGAGCAGTTCTTC. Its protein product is CASSGAGGQAGSSYNEQFF.

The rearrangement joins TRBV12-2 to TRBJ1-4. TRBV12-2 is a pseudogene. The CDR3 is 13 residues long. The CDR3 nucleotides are TGTGCAAGTATATCGGAGAAAGATGAAAAACTGTTTTTT. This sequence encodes CASISEKDEKLFF.

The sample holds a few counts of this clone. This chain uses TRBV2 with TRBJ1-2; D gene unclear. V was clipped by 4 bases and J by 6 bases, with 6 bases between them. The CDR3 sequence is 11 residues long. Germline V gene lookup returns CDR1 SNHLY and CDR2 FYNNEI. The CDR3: CASSVGDGYTF. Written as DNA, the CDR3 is TGTGCCAGCAGTGTGGGAGATGGCTACACCTTC. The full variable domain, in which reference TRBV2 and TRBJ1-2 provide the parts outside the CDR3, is EPEVTQTPSHQVTQMGQEVILRCVPISNHLYFYWYRQILGQKVEFLVSFYNNEISEKSEIFDDQFSVERPDGSNFTLKIRSTKLEDSAMYFCASSVGDGYTFGSGTRLTVV.

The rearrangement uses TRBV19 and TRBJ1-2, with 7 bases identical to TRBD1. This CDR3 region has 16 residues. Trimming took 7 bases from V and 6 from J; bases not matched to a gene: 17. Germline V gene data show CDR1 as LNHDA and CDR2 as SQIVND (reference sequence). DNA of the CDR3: TGTGCCAGTACCCAGGGAAGGGGGCAAAATGGTAATGGCTACACCTTC. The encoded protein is CASTQGRGQNGNGYTF.

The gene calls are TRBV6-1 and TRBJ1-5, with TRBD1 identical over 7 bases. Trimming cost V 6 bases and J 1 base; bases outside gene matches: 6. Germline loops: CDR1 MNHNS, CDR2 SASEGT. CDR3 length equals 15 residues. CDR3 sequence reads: CASRYQGESNQPQHF. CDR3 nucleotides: TGTGCCAGCAGATACCAGGGGGAGAGCAATCAGCCCCAGCATTTT.

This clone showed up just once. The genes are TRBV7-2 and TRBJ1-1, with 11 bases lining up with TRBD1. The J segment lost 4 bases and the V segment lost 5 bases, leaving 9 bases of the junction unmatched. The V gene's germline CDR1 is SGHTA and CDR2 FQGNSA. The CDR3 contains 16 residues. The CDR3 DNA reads TGTGCCAGCAGCCTGGGGACAGGGGGTGGGGGCACTGAAGCTTTCTTT. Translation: CASSLGTGGGGTEAFF.

The CDR3 coding sequence is TGTGCCAGTAGTATGGCAGGGCGCGAGCAGTACTTC. It codes for CASSMAGREQYF. The chain employs TRBV19 and TRBJ2-7, with a possible D match to TRBD1 (5 bases). Looked up from germline, CDR1 is LNHDA and CDR2 is SQIVND (reference sequence). The CDR3 contains 12 residues. V was pared by 3 bases and J by 6 bases, with 9 bases between.

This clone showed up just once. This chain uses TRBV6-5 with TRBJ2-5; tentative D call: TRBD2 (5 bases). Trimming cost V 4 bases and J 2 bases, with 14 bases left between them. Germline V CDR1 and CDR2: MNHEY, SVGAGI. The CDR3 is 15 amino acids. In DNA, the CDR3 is TGTGCCAGCAGTTCGGCGCGGGTGTTGCAAGAGACCCAGTACTTC. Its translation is CASSSARVLQETQYF.

The CDR3 bases are TGTGCCAGCAGCTTAGTCCCACAGGGGGCTTCTGAAGCTTTCTTT. It is translated as CASSLVPQGASEAFF. The chain recombines TRBV7-2 with TRBJ1-1; TRBD1 agrees at 9 bases. Germline CDR1 SGHTA, CDR2 FQGNSA. The length of the CDR3 is 15 residues. V lost 1 base to trimming and J lost 6 bases; unmatched junction nucleotides: 6.

CDR3 bases: TGTGCCAGCAGCTTGCTCTTTTTGGAGAGCAGGGCTGCAGATACGCAGTATTTT. It codes for CASSLLFLESRAADTQYF. This chain connects TRBV5-6 to TRBJ2-3; D is possibly TRBD1 (5 bases). CDR1 SGHDT and CDR2 YYEEEE come from the germline V gene. V was shortened by 1 base and J by 4 bases, with 22 bases between the two germline ends. CDR3 length equals 18 residues.

CDR3 sequence (DNA): TGCGCCAGCAGCCACCGGGGTGAAAAACTGTTTTTT. Translation gives CASSHRGEKLFF. V and J are TRBV4-1 and TRBJ1-4; no clear D. The CDR3 covers 12 residues. Germline V gene lookup returns CDR1 MGHRA and CDR2 YSYEKL. The V end lost 3 bases, the J end lost 7 bases, and 6 bases lay between the germline ends.

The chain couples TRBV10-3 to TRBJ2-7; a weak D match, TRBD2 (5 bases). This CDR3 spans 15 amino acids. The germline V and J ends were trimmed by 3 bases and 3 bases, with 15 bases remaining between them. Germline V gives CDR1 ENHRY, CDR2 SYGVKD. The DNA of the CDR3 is TGTGCCATCAGTGACCTGGACCGACTAAACTACGAGCAGTACTTC. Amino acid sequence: CAISDLDRLNYEQYF.

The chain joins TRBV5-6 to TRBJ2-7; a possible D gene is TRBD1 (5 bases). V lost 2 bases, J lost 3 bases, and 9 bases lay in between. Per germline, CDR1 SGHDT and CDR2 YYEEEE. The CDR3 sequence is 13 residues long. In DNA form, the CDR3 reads TGTGCCAGCAGCTTTAGTACAGGCTACGAGCAGTACTTC. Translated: CASSFSTGYEQYF.

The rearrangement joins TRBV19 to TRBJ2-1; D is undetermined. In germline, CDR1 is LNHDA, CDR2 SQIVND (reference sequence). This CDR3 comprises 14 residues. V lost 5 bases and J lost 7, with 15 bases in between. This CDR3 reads CASSLNSAVNEQFF. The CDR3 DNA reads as TGTGCCAGTAGTCTCAATTCTGCGGTTAATGAGCAGTTCTTC.

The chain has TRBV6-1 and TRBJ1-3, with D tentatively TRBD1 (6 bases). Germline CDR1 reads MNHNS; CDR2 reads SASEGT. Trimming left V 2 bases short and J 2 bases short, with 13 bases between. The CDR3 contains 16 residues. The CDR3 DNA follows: TGTGCCAGCAGTGAACTTGGGGGCGCGACTGGAAACACCATATATTTT. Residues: CASSELGGATGNTIYF.

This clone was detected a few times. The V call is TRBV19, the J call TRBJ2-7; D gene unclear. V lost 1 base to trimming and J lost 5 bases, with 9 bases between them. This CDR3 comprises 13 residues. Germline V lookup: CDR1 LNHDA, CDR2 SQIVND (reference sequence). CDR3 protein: CASSIGIANEQYF. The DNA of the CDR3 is TGTGCCAGTAGTATAGGGATAGCCAACGAGCAGTACTTC.

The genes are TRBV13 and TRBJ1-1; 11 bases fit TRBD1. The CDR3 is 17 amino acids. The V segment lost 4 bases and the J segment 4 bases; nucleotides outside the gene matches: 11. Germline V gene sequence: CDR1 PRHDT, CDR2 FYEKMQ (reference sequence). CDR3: CASSSGTGGIMGTEAFF. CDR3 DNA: TGTGCCAGCAGCTCTGGGACAGGGGGTATAATGGGCACTGAAGCTTTCTTT.

CDR3 residues: CSVVPLGTGGAGELFF. CDR3 coding DNA: TGCAGCGTCGTGCCCTTAGGGACAGGGGGTGCCGGGGAGCTGTTTTTT. The gene calls are TRBV29-1 and TRBJ2-2; 11 nucleotides line up with TRBD1. With V trimmed by 6 bases and J by 6 bases, 12 bases remained unmatched. Germline-derived CDR1 and CDR2 are SQVTM and ANQGSEA. This CDR3 is built from 16 residues.

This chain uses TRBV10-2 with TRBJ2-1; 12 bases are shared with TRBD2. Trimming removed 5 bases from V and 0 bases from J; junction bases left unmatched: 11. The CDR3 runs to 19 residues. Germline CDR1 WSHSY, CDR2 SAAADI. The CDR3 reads CASSSHGTSGSSSYNEQFF. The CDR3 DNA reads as TGCGCCAGCAGTTCCCACGGGACTAGCGGGTCGAGCTCCTACAATGAGCAGTTCTTC.

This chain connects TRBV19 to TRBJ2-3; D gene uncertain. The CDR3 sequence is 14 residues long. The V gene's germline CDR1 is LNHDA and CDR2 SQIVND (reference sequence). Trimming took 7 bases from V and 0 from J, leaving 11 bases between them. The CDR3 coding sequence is TGTGCCAGTAAATCGGAGCTTAGCACAGATACGCAGTATTTT. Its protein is CASKSELSTDTQYF.